Reported below is one TCR beta chain. Its antigen is as yet unknown. Profiled with immunoSEQ multiplex PCR; TCRdb holds only in-frame clones, not every one. The sample records roughly 20,000 clones, roughly four fifths being singletons. The data were taken from a study of T cells in localized non-small cell lung cancer. In germline, CDR1 is LNHDA, CDR2 SQIVND (reference sequence). Trimming left V 8 bases short and J 0 bases short, with 14 bases between. The CDR3 consists of 15 residues. Regarding the study as a whole: Only one tumor region went through sequencing, so heterogeneity may still be there. The study found T cell clonality highest in uninvolved adjacent lung, above tumor. Among blood samples, higher T cell density accompanied longer overall survival. A median approximately 60 of the top 100 tumor clones appeared in adjacent lung.

V is TRBV19 and J is TRBJ2-1, with D possibly being TRBD1 (5 bases). The source is a man between 40 and 70 years old with stage I lung adenocarcinoma. The sequences come from peripheral blood, collected before any cancer treatment. The CDR3 loop reads CASSLTVHSYNEQFF. DNA for the CDR3: TGTGCCAGTTCCTTGACAGTGCACTCCTACAATGAGCAGTTCTTC.